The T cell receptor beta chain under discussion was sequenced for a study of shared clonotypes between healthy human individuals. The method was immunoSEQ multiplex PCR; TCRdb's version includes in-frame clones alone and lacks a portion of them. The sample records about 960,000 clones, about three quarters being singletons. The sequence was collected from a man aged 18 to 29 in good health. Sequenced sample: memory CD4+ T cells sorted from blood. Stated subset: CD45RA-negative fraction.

CDR3 sequence reads: CASSLSGLTDTQYF. DNA of the CDR3: TGTGCCAGCAGCCTTAGCGGGCTCACAGATACGCAGTATTTT. The rearrangement uses TRBV11-3 and TRBJ2-3, with 7 bases fitting TRBD2. This CDR3 spans 14 amino acids. From germline, CDR1 is SGHNT and CDR2 YENEEA. The J segment lost 2 bases and the V segment lost 5 bases, leaving 4 bases of the junction unmatched.